The rows below give T cell receptor beta chains drawn from one sample of a study of blood T cells in healthy people across ages. One entry per CDR3 protein, called by TCRdb with MiXCR from the 5' RACE reads. Seen here are about 1,000,000 distinct CDR3 sequences, roughly 45% observed once, and the top ten hold 15% to 20%. The sequencing input was blood. The receptors were sampled from a woman aged 60 to 75 in good health. Both conserved end residues are part of each CDR3. Fields, in order: D gene, clone size, V gene, J gene, CDR3 DNA, CDR3 protein. A D gene is named only where the DNA matches it firmly. Clone size is not always given. Where it is, it says once, few, many or a class for expanded clones.

d_gene: .
abundance: few
v_gene: TRBV5-1
j_gene: TRBJ2-3
CDR3nt: TGCGCCAGCAGCCCTGGGGGCCTCACAGATACGCAGTATTTT
CDR3aa: CASSPGGLTDTQYF

d_gene: TRBD1
abundance: few
v_gene: TRBV10-3
j_gene: TRBJ2-7
CDR3nt: TGTGCTCATAGCCCGGGACAGGGGTACAATGAGCAGTACTTC
CDR3aa: CAHSPGQGYNEQYF

d_gene: .
abundance: .
v_gene: TRBV7-9
j_gene: TRBJ2-1
CDR3nt: TGTGCCAGCAGCTTAGCGCTGACTCCGGAGGATGAGCAGTTCTTC
CDR3aa: CASSLALTPEDEQFF

d_gene: .
abundance: .
v_gene: TRBV20-1
j_gene: TRBJ2-7
CDR3nt: TGCAGTGCCGAGTCGAAGGGGACTTACGAGCAGTACTTC
CDR3aa: CSAESKGTYEQYF

d_gene: .
abundance: .
v_gene: TRBV4-3
j_gene: TRBJ2-7
CDR3nt: TGCGCCAGCAGCCAAGGGGGGAGCTATTCCTACGAGCAGTACTTC
CDR3aa: CASSQGGSYSYEQYF

d_gene: .
abundance: .
v_gene: TRBV15
j_gene: TRBJ2-5
CDR3nt: TGTGCCACCAGCAGAGATCTCGTGGAGGCAGAAGAGACCCAGTACTTC
CDR3aa: CATSRDLVEAEETQYF

d_gene: .
abundance: many
v_gene: TRBV25-1
j_gene: TRBJ2-7
CDR3nt: TGTGCCAGCAGTGAAGCGGACTACGAGCAGTACTTC
CDR3aa: CASSEADYEQYF

d_gene: TRBD1
abundance: .
v_gene: TRBV29-1
j_gene: TRBJ1-1
CDR3nt: TGCAGCGGGAGTACAGGGGCCCGTGAAGCTTTCTTT
CDR3aa: CSGSTGAREAFF

d_gene: .
abundance: .
v_gene: TRBV7-2
j_gene: TRBJ2-7
CDR3nt: TGTGCCAGCAGGAGTAGACTAGTGACTTACGAGCAGTACTTC
CDR3aa: CASRSRLVTYEQYF

d_gene: .
abundance: few
v_gene: TRBV3-1
j_gene: TRBJ2-6
CDR3nt: TGTGCCAGCAGCCATTCTGCACAGGGCTCCGGGGCCAACGTCCTGACTTTC
CDR3aa: CASSHSAQGSGANVLTF

d_gene: .
abundance: .
v_gene: TRBV12-3/TRBV12-4
j_gene: TRBJ2-2
CDR3nt: TGTGCCAGCAGTTTAGACAGGGACGACACCGGGGAGCTGTTTTTT
CDR3aa: CASSLDRDDTGELFF

d_gene: TRBD2
abundance: .
v_gene: TRBV5-1
j_gene: TRBJ2-1
CDR3nt: TGCGCCAGCATGGGGAGGGGTCTGGGAGTCCCCAACAATGAGCAGTTCTTC
CDR3aa: CASMGRGLGVPNNEQFF

d_gene: .
abundance: .
v_gene: TRBV11-2
j_gene: TRBJ2-5
CDR3nt: TGTGCCAGCAATGTGGGGATCTCAGAGACCCAGTACTTC
CDR3aa: CASNVGISETQYF

d_gene: .
abundance: .
v_gene: TRBV18
j_gene: TRBJ2-3
CDR3nt: TGTGCCAGCGCATACAGCTCAGATACGCAGTATTTT
CDR3aa: CASAYSSDTQYF

d_gene: TRBD2
abundance: .
v_gene: TRBV5-5
j_gene: TRBJ2-4
CDR3nt: TGTGCCAGCAGCTTGTTCACTAGCGGTGGAGAGCAGTACTTC
CDR3aa: CASSLFTSGGEQYF

d_gene: TRBD1
abundance: few
v_gene: TRBV7-2
j_gene: TRBJ2-7
CDR3nt: TGTGCCAGCAGCCATGACAGGGGCTCCGAGCAGTACTTC
CDR3aa: CASSHDRGSEQYF

d_gene: TRBD1
abundance: .
v_gene: TRBV12-3/TRBV12-4
j_gene: TRBJ1-5
CDR3nt: TGTGCCAGCAGTTTGCGACAGGGTGTTCAGCCCCAGCATTTT
CDR3aa: CASSLRQGVQPQHF

d_gene: .
abundance: .
v_gene: TRBV7-9
j_gene: TRBJ1-2
CDR3nt: TGTGCCAGCGGCTTAGAGGGTAGTGGCTACACCTTC
CDR3aa: CASGLEGSGYTF

d_gene: .
abundance: .
v_gene: TRBV12-3/TRBV12-4
j_gene: TRBJ1-5
CDR3nt: TGTGCCAGCAGTTTTGACCTGTTTAGCAATCAGCCCCAGCATTTT
CDR3aa: CASSFDLFSNQPQHF

d_gene: .
abundance: .
v_gene: TRBV2
j_gene: TRBJ1-1
CDR3nt: TGTGCCAGCAGTGACGGTACTAGCCGGGCGGCTTTCTTT
CDR3aa: CASSDGTSRAAFF

d_gene: .
abundance: few
v_gene: TRBV10-3
j_gene: TRBJ2-6
CDR3nt: TGTGCCATCAGTGATTCGGGTTCGGGGGCCAACGTCCTGACTTTC
CDR3aa: CAISDSGSGANVLTF

d_gene: .
abundance: many
v_gene: TRBV20-1
j_gene: TRBJ2-5
CDR3nt: TGCAGTGCTAGAGTAGTACTCCAAGAGACCCAGTACTTC
CDR3aa: CSARVVLQETQYF

d_gene: .
abundance: .
v_gene: TRBV20-1
j_gene: TRBJ2-5
CDR3nt: TGCAGTGCTCCTAAAAACCAAGAGACCCAGTACTTC
CDR3aa: CSAPKNQETQYF

d_gene: TRBD2
abundance: .
v_gene: TRBV20-1
j_gene: TRBJ2-7
CDR3nt: TGCAGTGCTAGACGGGTACTAGCGGGAGTACAACGGCACTACGAGCAGTACTTC
CDR3aa: CSARRVLAGVQRHYEQYF